The 23 T cell receptor beta chains in this list originate from one sample, sequenced in a study of regulatory T cells in long-lasting Graves disease (dated by TCRdb to about 2021). The sample's time point label, in plain terms: newly diagnosed GD, antithyroid drugs for less than 3 months. For both TCR sequencing and RNA sequencing, RNA was extracted from PBMCs using TRIzol. Library preparation employed multiplex PCR. Sequencer: Illumina HiSeq 4000. CDR3 regions were amplified by Arm-PCR with iRepertoire HTBI primers to construct TCR beta libraries. TCRdb itself trimmed the public reads at Q25 with fastp, ran MiXCR and retained productive beta chains. Rows matching on CDR3 protein sequence are summarized as one entry with the most common DNA and genes. The sample records 500,000 or so distinct CDR3 sequences, 14% of which are singletons. The ten largest make up approximately 19% of the sample. The same sample was also studied in work on T cells in Graves' hyperthyroidism and ophthalmopathy.

The specimen comprised peripheral blood mononuclear cells (PBMCs), sampled at new diagnosis, from a patient treated with antithyroid drugs. The receptors were sampled from a woman aged 45-60 years with Graves disease. Donor details come from another sample of the same person, matched by shared clones.

This clonotype was observed at least ten times. This chain connects TRBV29-1 to TRBJ2-7; D is tentatively TRBD1 or TRBD2 (5 bases each). The CDR3 consists of 12 residues. V was pared by 4 bases and J by 3 bases, with 10 bases between. The germline CDR1 and CDR2 sequences are SQVTM and ANQGSEA. The DNA for the CDR3 is TGCAGCGTTGGGTGGGGGAACTACGAGCAGTACTTC. This encodes CSVGWGNYEQYF.

This clonotype was counted at least ten times. The V gene is TRBV27, the J gene TRBJ2-5; TRBD2 aligns across 7 bases. The CDR3 runs to 16 residues. Germline CDR1 is MNHEY and CDR2 is SMNVEV (reference sequence). The ends lost 2 bases at V and 2 bases at J; junction bases unmatched: 8. The CDR3 protein is CASSLQTSNLQETQYF. For the CDR3, the DNA is TGTGCCAGCAGTTTACAGACTAGCAATCTACAAGAGACCCAGTACTTC.

The chain has TRBV27 and TRBJ2-1; 7 bases line up with TRBD2. CDR1 and CDR2 from the germline V gene are MNHEY and SMNVEV (reference sequence). The ends lost 7 bases at V and 7 bases at J; junction bases unmatched: 19. The CDR3 contains 17 residues. The CDR3 bases are TGTGCCAGCAACCGTTATTGGGGCGGGAGTAAGGGTAATGAGCAGTTCTTC. It codes for CASNRYWGGSKGNEQFF.

This clonotype was counted many times. The chain recombines TRBV28 with TRBJ2-1; tentatively, D is TRBD1 (5 bases). Germline CDR1 MDHEN, CDR2 SYDVKM. The CDR3 totals 17 residues. The ends were cut back, 3 bases at V and 2 bases at J, with 17 bases in the middle. The CDR3 reads CASSLRWTLETYNEQFF. As DNA, the CDR3 is TGTGCCAGCAGTTTGAGATGGACATTAGAAACCTACAATGAGCAGTTCTTC.

In its sample, this clonotype was seen many times. V is TRBV28 and J is TRBJ1-5, with 7 bases fitting TRBD1. Germline V gene sequence: CDR1 MDHEN, CDR2 SYDVKM. The CDR3 runs 14 residues. Losses at the gene ends were 4 bases for V and 9 bases for J; bases not matched to a gene: 9. As DNA, the CDR3 is TGTGCCAGCAGTTCTGGACAGGCCCAAAGGCCCCAGCATTTT. The encoded protein is CASSSGQAQRPQHF.

This clonotype was counted between two and nine times. The chain is built from TRBV7-3 and TRBJ2-2; TRBD1 aligns across 7 bases. Germline V gene data show CDR1 as SGHTA and CDR2 as FQGTGA. The V segment lost 2 bases and the J segment 1 base; nucleotides outside the gene matches: 4. This CDR3 comprises 16 residues. The CDR3 spells CASSLEPGGNTGELFF. As DNA, the CDR3 is TGTGCCAGCAGCTTAGAGCCAGGGGGGAACACCGGGGAGCTGTTTTTT.

This clonotype was found many times. The chain couples TRBV7-9 to TRBJ2-1; D is uncertain. V shed 7 bases and J shed 7 bases, with 17 bases lying between them. Germline lookup yields CDR1 SEHNR and CDR2 FQNEAQ (reference sequence). This CDR3 is built from 14 residues. The CDR3 loop reads CASNPPTEGNEQFF. CDR3 nucleotide sequence: TGTGCCAGCAACCCCCCAACGGAAGGTAATGAGCAGTTCTTC.

This clonotype was found a few times. The chain links TRBV5-8 to TRBJ1-5, with D uncertain. The V gene lost 0 bases and the J gene lost 0 bases, with 7 bases spanning the gap. In germline, CDR1 is SGHTS, CDR2 YDEGEE. The CDR3 totals 15 residues. The CDR3 region is CASSLVADSNQPQHF. Written as DNA, the CDR3 is TGTGCCAGCAGCTTGGTGGCCGATAGCAATCAGCCCCAGCATTTT.

The rearrangement uses TRBV7-2 and TRBJ2-7; D possibly matches TRBD1 or TRBD2 (5 bases each). This CDR3 contains 15 residues. Deletions cut 5 bases from V and 6 bases from J, with 20 bases between. In germline, CDR1 is SGHTA, CDR2 FQGNSA. This CDR3 reads CASSGMGRPRGEQYF. In DNA, the CDR3 is TGTGCCAGCAGCGGGATGGGACGTCCCCGGGGCGAGCAGTACTTC.

This clonotype was counted only a few times. This chain links TRBV27 with TRBJ1-2; possibly TRBD1 for D (6 bases). There are 16 residues in the CDR3. Germline CDR1 and CDR2: MNHEY and SMNVEV (reference sequence). V gave up 3 bases and J gave up 1 base, with 15 bases separating them. This CDR3 is CASSLSTRTDNYGYTF. The CDR3 nucleotides are TGTGCCAGCAGTTTGTCTACCAGGACAGATAACTATGGCTACACCTTC.

In its sample, this clonotype was seen a few times. The chain is built from TRBV5-1 and TRBJ1-5, with D unresolved. The CDR3 length is 15 residues. Trimming pared 1 base from V and 5 bases from J, leaving 13 bases between. Germline CDR1 and CDR2: SGHRS and YFSETQ. CDR3: CASSLSGGVDQPQHF. CDR3 nucleotides: TGCGCCAGCAGCTTGTCTGGTGGAGTGGATCAGCCCCAGCATTTT.

V is TRBV3-1 and J is TRBJ1-1, with 10 bases lining up with TRBD1. There are 17 residues in the CDR3. Per germline, CDR1 LGHDT and CDR2 YNNKEL (reference sequence). The V gene end was trimmed by 4 bases and the J gene end by 0 bases; junction bases not matched to a gene: 8. The CDR3 nucleotides read TGTGCCAGCAGCCCCACCCTCGGACAGGGGGTGAACACTGAAGCTTTCTTT. This encodes CASSPTLGQGVNTEAFF.

This clonotype occurred many times. The V and J genes are TRBV30 and TRBJ2-1, with 9 bases matching TRBD1. Germline CDR1 is GTSNPN and CDR2 is SVGIG (reference sequence). The CDR3 is made up of 16 amino acids. J was trimmed by 6 bases and V by 0 bases; bases with no gene match: 9. The CDR3 nucleotides are TGTGCCTGGAGTGTACTGGATACAGGGGGCTTCAATGAGCAGTTCTTC. Protein product: CAWSVLDTGGFNEQFF.

This clonotype was observed a few times. The gene calls are TRBV6-1 and TRBJ1-1; the match to TRBD1 covers 10 bases. The CDR3 sequence is 12 residues long. Germline CDR1 MNHNS, CDR2 SASEGT. The J segment lost 7 bases and the V segment lost 6 bases, leaving 2 bases of the junction unmatched. CDR3 coding DNA: TGTGCCAGCAGGGGACAGGGGAGTGAAGCTTTCTTT. It specifies CASRGQGSEAFF.

The genes are TRBV20-1 and TRBJ2-4, with TRBD1 matching over 11 bases. This CDR3 contains 12 residues. The V segment lost 7 bases and the J segment 5 bases; nucleotides outside the gene matches: 1. From germline, CDR1 is DFQATT and CDR2 SNEGSKA (reference sequence). The DNA for the CDR3 is TGCAGTGGGACAGGGGGCGAAAACATTCAGTACTTC. Protein: CSGTGGENIQYF.

At least ten counts were recorded for this clonotype. The chain has TRBV19 and TRBJ1-5; D may be TRBD1 (6 bases). V lost 6 bases, J lost 7 bases, and 16 bases lay in between. In germline, CDR1 is LNHDA, CDR2 SQIVND (reference sequence). The CDR3 has 14 residues. This chain's CDR3 is CASSGGQEGQPQHF. The CDR3 coding sequence is TGTGCCAGTAGCGGGGGGCAGGAAGGCCAGCCCCAGCATTTT.

The rearrangement uses TRBV5-1 and TRBJ2-3, with D maybe TRBD2 (6 bases). Trimming pared 0 bases from V and 2 bases from J, leaving 10 bases between. The CDR3 runs to 15 residues. Germline values: CDR1 SGHRS, CDR2 YFSETQ. CDR3 in DNA: TGCGCCAGCAGCTTGGTGGGAGGTCCCACAGATACGCAGTATTTT. Its translation is CASSLVGGPTDTQYF.

This clonotype has at least ten counts. The chain carries TRBV2 and TRBJ2-3, with TRBD1 identical over 8 bases. This CDR3 has 13 residues. Looked up from germline, CDR1 is SNHLY and CDR2 is FYNNEI. The trim removed 6 bases at V and 4 bases at J, leaving 3 bases unmatched. Here the CDR3 DNA reads TGTGCCAGCAGGTTGGACAGGGCAGATACGCAGTATTTT. Encoded protein: CASRLDRADTQYF.

This clonotype came up many times. The chain combines TRBV28 with TRBJ1-6; D may be TRBD1 (6 bases). The germline V and J ends were trimmed by 3 bases and 9 bases, with 15 bases remaining between them. In germline, CDR1 is MDHEN, CDR2 SYDVKM. The CDR3 covers 15 residues. CDR3 coding DNA: TGTGCCAGCAGTTTGAGGACAGCGCCGGGTTCACCCCTCCACTTT. As protein: CASSLRTAPGSPLHF.

In this sample, this clonotype turned up many times. The chain links TRBV30 to TRBJ2-7; possibly TRBD1 for D (6 bases). CDR1 and CDR2 (germline): GTSNPN, SVGIG (reference sequence). The CDR3 runs to 15 residues. V dropped 1 base and J dropped 2 bases, with 15 bases sitting between them. The CDR3 spells CAWSAWTDPTYEQYF. The CDR3 region has the DNA TGTGCCTGGAGTGCATGGACAGATCCGACCTACGAGCAGTACTTC.

This clonotype was seen a handful of times. The junction departs from germline at one end; a sequencing error may be responsible. The chain combines TRBV7-7 with TRBJ2-5; 11 bases align to TRBD2. The CDR3 is 15 residues long. From germline, CDR1 is SSHAT and CDR2 FNYEAQ (reference sequence). CDR3 loop: CASSATSGSGETQYF. The CDR3 DNA sequence: TGTGCTAGCAGCGCTACTAGCGGGAGTGGAGAGACCCAGTACTTC. Full variable domain (outside the CDR3, taken from reference TRBV7-7 and TRBJ2-5): GAGVSQSPRYKVTKRGQDVTLRCDPISSHATLYWYQQALGQGPEFLTYFNYEAQPDKSGLPSDRFSAERPEGSISTLTIQRTEQRDSAMYRCASSATSGSGETQYFGPGTRLLVL.

This clonotype was recorded a few times. The J gene is TRBJ2-7, the V gene TRBV29-1; D remains ambiguous. The CDR3 contains 13 residues. V lost 5 bases to trimming and J lost 0 bases, with 11 bases between them. In germline, CDR1 is SQVTM, CDR2 ANQGSEA. The CDR3 protein is CSVLRTSSYEQYF. CDR3 nucleotide sequence: TGCAGCGTTTTGCGGACGAGCTCCTACGAGCAGTACTTC.

A word on this clonotype: Given a much more abundant clone one base away, this may be a read error. The chain uses TRBV10-1 and TRBJ1-1, with D unclear. Germline lookup yields CDR1 WNHNN and CDR2 SYGVQD (reference sequence). The CDR3 totals 13 residues. The CDR3 nucleotides read TGCGTCAGCAGTGAGTCCATGAACACTGAAGCTTTCTTT. Translated, it gives CVSSESMNTEAFF.